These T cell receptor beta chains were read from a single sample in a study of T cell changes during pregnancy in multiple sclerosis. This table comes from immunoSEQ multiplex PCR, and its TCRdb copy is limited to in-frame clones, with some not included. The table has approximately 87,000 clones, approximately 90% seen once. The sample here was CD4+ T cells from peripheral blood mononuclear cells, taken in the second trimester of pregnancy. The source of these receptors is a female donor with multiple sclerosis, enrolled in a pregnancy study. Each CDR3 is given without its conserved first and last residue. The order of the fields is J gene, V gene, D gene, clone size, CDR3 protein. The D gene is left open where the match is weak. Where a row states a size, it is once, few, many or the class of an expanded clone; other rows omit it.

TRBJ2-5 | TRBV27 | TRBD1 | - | ASSTRQGGEETQY
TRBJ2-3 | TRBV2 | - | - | ASSPSRGGADTQY
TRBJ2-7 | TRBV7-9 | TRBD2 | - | ASSLTSGDEQY
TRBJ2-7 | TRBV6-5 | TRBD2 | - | ASSGTSDSYEQY
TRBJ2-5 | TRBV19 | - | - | ASSKTTNLIKTQY
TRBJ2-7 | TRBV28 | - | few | ASGSEIYEQY
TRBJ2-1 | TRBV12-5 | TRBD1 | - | ASGLVLSEGAYNEQF
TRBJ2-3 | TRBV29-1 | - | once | SVGQDTDTQY
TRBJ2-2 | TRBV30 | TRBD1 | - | GGTGDTGELF
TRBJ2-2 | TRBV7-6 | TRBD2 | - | ASSFGTSGTGELF
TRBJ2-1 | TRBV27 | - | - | ASSEGRSYNEQF
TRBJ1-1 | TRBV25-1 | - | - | ASSELRGTEAF
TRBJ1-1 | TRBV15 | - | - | ATSLRPHGGNTEAF
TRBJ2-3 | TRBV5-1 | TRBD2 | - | ASSLPGQVVLAGGTDTQY
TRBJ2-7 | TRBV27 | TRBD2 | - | ASRARPGLAGGPYEQY
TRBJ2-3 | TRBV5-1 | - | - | ASSLEASRTDTQY
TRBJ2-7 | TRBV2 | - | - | ASSSDYSYEQY
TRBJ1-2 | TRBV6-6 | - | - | ASSYQGMEGYT
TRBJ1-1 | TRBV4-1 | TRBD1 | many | ASDRGEGTEAF
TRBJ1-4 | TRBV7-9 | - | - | ASSLREGVGEKLF
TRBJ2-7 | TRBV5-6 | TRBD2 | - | ASSPPGLAGSSYEQY
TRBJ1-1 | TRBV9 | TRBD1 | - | ASSVDPGTVNTEAF
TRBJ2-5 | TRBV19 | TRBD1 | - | ASSPDRGYSETQY
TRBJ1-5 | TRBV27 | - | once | ASKKQDRSNQPQH
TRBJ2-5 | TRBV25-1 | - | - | ASSVLVGGETQY
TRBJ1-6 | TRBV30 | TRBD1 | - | AWRRIPDRFFNSPLH
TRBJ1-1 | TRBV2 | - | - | ASSYRDWNTEAF
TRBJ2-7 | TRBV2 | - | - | ASSDVYEQY
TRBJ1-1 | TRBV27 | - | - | ASSLGLGGKGTEAF
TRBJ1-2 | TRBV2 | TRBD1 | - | ASSGTDNYGYT
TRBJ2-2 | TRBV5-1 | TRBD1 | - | ASSTYQPGQYTGELF
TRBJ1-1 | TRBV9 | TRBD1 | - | ASSAGQGPKAF
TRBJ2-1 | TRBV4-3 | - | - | ASSQATTRLYNEQF
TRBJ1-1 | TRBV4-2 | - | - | ASSQTRNTEAF
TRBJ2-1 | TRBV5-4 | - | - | ASSPATPSSYNEQF
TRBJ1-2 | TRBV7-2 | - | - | ASSLRLYRDNYGYT
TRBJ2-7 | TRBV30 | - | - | AWSVPGYEQY
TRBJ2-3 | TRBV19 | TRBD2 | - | ASSMLAGALTDTQY
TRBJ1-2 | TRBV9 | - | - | ASSVSPREDYGYT
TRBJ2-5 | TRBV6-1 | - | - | ALKLKETQY
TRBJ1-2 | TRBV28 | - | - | ASTIRGLNYGYT
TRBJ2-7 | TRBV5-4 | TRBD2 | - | ASSTGLAGGRSEQY
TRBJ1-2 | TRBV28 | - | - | ASRSGTTYGYT
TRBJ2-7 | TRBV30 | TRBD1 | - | AWSKQGNEQY
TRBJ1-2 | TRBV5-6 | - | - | ASSLGGSENYGYT
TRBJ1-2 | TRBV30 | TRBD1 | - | AWSLSEGAHYGYT
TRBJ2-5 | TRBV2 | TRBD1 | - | ASSVEDRGPAGTQY
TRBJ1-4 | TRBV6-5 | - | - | ASSYSGPAGKLF
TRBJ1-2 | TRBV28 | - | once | ASSLLAGVGYT
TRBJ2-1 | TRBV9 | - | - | ASSVAARESEQF
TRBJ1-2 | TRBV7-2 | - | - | ASSLDYNYGYT
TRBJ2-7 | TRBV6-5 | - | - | ASITGREQY
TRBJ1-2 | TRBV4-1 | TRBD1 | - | ASSSQGERS